The table lists the clone carrying this TCR beta chain with many counts. The data are from a study of Graves' ophthalmopathy and Graves' hyperthyroidism. Beta-chain TCR CDR3 regions were amplified from RNA transcripts. Investigators did first-round RT-PCR with HTBI primers, then second-round multiplex PCR. TCRdb redid the calling of the multiplex PCR reads with MiXCR, one entry per CDR3 protein. The table has 200,000 to 250,000 distinct CDR3 sequences, around 42% seen once. Per the germline V gene, CDR1 is LNHDA and CDR2 is SQIVND (reference sequence). The length of the CDR3 is 14 residues. The ends were cut back, 3 bases at V and 1 base at J, with 9 bases in the middle.

The clonotype was recovered from an adult man with Graves' ophthalmopathy. This chain connects TRBV19 to TRBJ1-1, with TRBD1 as a possible D gene (6 bases). The sample taken for sequencing was peripheral blood. This chain's CDR3 is CASSIQGRNTEAFF. The CDR3 nucleotides read TGTGCCAGTAGTATCCAGGGGAGGAACACTGAAGCTTTCTTT.